This T cell receptor (beta chain) appears in the sequencing data of a study of blood T cell repertoires in COVID-19. At the level of the study: Some COVID-19 samples were acute and others convalescent; all came from the United States, Italy and Spain. From T cells, B-cell-depleted T cells, or PBMCs came the material, which was cDNA or gDNA.

In the authors' workflow: From reference gene primer amplification, estimates of nucleated cell counts were derived. Only in-frame clones appear in the TCRdb table, and some are missing; sequencing was by immunoSEQ multiplex PCR. V, J and clone size reflect that table, while D and trimming were determined from the DNA. The sample consists of around 94,000 clones, 70% to 90% of them appearing once. This CDR3 is built from 14 residues. Per the germline V gene, CDR1 is LGHNA and CDR2 is YSLEER. The trim removed 0 bases at V and 5 bases at J, leaving 3 bases unmatched. Material: peripheral blood. The source of this sequence is a man aged 45-60 years with active or convalescent COVID-19. The rearrangement uses TRBV4-3 and TRBJ2-5; 7 nucleotides align to TRBD1. The CDR3 region has the DNA TGCGCCAGCAGCCAAGAGACAGGGCTGGAGACCCAGTACTTC. Protein product: CASSQETGLETQYF.